This passage covers 30 T cell receptor beta chains from one sample sequenced in a study of early T cells in non-severe SARS-CoV-2 infection. One entry per CDR3 protein, called by TCRdb with MiXCR from the 5' RACE reads. The sample yields roughly 100,000 distinct CDR3 sequences, roughly 14% seen once. The sequencing sample was made of whole blood. Receptor source: an adult who was a healthcare worker with PCR-confirmed SARS-CoV-2 infection or an uninfected control (not recorded which).

J is TRBJ2-1 and V is TRBV27, with 9 bases matching TRBD1. V lost 1 base, J lost 1 base, and 2 bases stayed unmatched. In germline, CDR1 is MNHEY, CDR2 SMNVEV (reference sequence). The CDR3 spans 16 residues. This CDR3 reads CASSLWGTGSYNEQFF. The CDR3 region has the DNA TGTGCCAGCAGTTTATGGGGGACAGGGTCCTACAATGAGCAGTTCTTC.

The CDR3 is CASANAGNTGELFF. The CDR3 DNA reads as TGTGCCAGCGCCAACGCAGGGAACACCGGGGAGCTGTTTTTT. V and J are TRBV28 and TRBJ2-2, with D uncertain. CDR3 length: 14 residues. Germline V gives CDR1 MDHEN, CDR2 SYDVKM. V gave up 8 bases and J gave up 1 base, with 11 bases separating them.

The genes are TRBV7-9 and TRBJ1-1; no reliable D call. Germline V gene sequence: CDR1 SEHNR, CDR2 FQNEAQ (reference sequence). The V and J ends lost 0 bases and 5 bases respectively, with 19 bases between them. This CDR3 is 17 amino acids long. CDR3 protein: CASSLAIERGQRTEAFF. In nucleotides, the CDR3 is TGTGCCAGCAGCTTAGCGATCGAGAGAGGGCAACGGACTGAAGCTTTCTTT.

The CDR3, as DNA: TGTGCCAGCTCACCACCGAATCGGGGTTCCTACGAGCAGTACTTC. Amino acid sequence: CASSPPNRGSYEQYF. The V call is TRBV18, the J call TRBJ2-7, with D tentatively TRBD2 (5 bases). This CDR3 is 15 amino acids long. Germline CDR1 is KGHSH and CDR2 is LQKENI. The V and J ends lost 0 bases and 1 base respectively, with 10 bases between them.

This clonotype was seen only a few times. The chain combines TRBV6-2 or TRBV6-3 with TRBJ2-3; 8 bases line up with TRBD2. Germline V gives CDR1 MNHEY, CDR2 SVGEGT. The V and J ends lost 6 bases and 0 bases, in that order; junction bases with no gene match: 5. The CDR3 loop spans 15 amino acids. The CDR3, as DNA: TGTGCCAGCAGCCTTGGACTAGCCAGCACAGATACGCAGTATTTT. This codes for CASSLGLASTDTQYF.

This clonotype was picked up many times. This sequence joins TRBV20-1 and TRBJ1-5; D not resolved. Trimming removed 5 bases at V and 2 bases at J, with 16 bases between. This CDR3 is built from 15 residues. Germline V gives CDR1 DFQATT, CDR2 SNEGSKA (reference sequence). CDR3 sequence (DNA): TGCAGTGCTGGCCCCTCGAGGGTGCGCAATCAGCCCCAGCATTTT. Its translation is CSAGPSRVRNQPQHF.

This clonotype was counted at least ten times. The V call is TRBV6-2 or TRBV6-3, the J call TRBJ2-7, with TRBD2 matching over 7 bases. V shed 1 base, J shed 3 bases, and the junction held 9 bases outside the gene matches. CDR3 length: 16 amino acids. Per germline, CDR1 MNHEY and CDR2 SVGEGT. CDR3 in DNA: TGTGCCAGCAGTTACTACGGAAGCGGGAACTTCTACGAGCAGTACTTC. Its protein product is CASSYYGSGNFYEQYF.

This chain connects TRBV19 to TRBJ2-1; D gene unclear. Trimming removed 5 bases at V and 3 bases at J, with 8 bases between. Germline V gene lookup returns CDR1 LNHDA and CDR2 SQIVND (reference sequence). The CDR3 covers 13 residues. The CDR3 nucleotides read TGTGCCAGTAGTGTCCCGAACTACAATGAGCAGTTCTTC. Translated, it gives CASSVPNYNEQFF.

The sample holds a few counts of this clonotype. The rearrangement uses TRBV11-3 and TRBJ2-1; the match to TRBD1 covers 10 bases. V gave up 4 bases and J gave up 7 bases; unmatched junction bases: 7. The CDR3 totals 15 residues. The germline V gene encodes CDR1 SGHNT and CDR2 YENEEA. CDR3 bases: TGTGCCAGCAGCTCGGACAGGGGGTCTCGGAATGAGCAGTTCTTC. It specifies CASSSDRGSRNEQFF.

The table lists this clonotype with a few counts. The DNA for the CDR3 is TGTGCCAGCAGCCCCGGGACTAGCTCGGCCGGGGAGCTGTTTTTT. Protein sequence: CASSPGTSSAGELFF. The chain joins TRBV7-3 to TRBJ2-2; 9 bases map to TRBD2. CDR1 is SGHTA and CDR2 is FQGTGA in the germline V gene. CDR3 length equals 15 residues. Trimming removed 5 bases from V and 6 bases from J; junction bases left unmatched: 7.

V and J are TRBV28 and TRBJ2-7; 8 nucleotides line up with TRBD1. The germline gives CDR1 MDHEN, CDR2 SYDVKM. This CDR3 spans 14 amino acids. V lost 2 bases to trimming and J lost 9 bases; unmatched junction nucleotides: 9. DNA for the CDR3: TGTGCCAGCAGTTTACAGGGGGCCCCAAAGGGGCAGTACTTC. Protein product: CASSLQGAPKGQYF.

This clonotype showed up just a few times. V gene TRBV28 combines with J gene TRBJ2-7; possible D gene TRBD1, 5 bases. The germline V gene has CDR1 MDHEN and CDR2 SYDVKM. V was pared by 2 bases and J by 9 bases, with 11 bases between. The CDR3 contains 12 residues. CDR3 DNA: TGTGCCAGCAGTTTAAAGGGTAGGGGGCAGTACTTC. Its translation: CASSLKGRGQYF.

Turning to this clonotype: The junction does not match germline at one end; this may be a read error. The V gene is TRBV7-8, the J gene TRBJ2-3; D unresolved. The CDR3 extends over 9 amino acids. The germline V gene has CDR1 SGHVS and CDR2 FQNEAQ. The CDR3 is CASSLAGPF. Written as DNA, the CDR3 is TGTGCCAGCAGCTTAGCGGGCCCCTTT.

The chain has TRBV5-1 and TRBJ2-7; D not resolved. The V end was cut by 4 bases, the J end by 0 bases, with 11 bases between. The CDR3 sequence is 14 residues long. CDR1 SGHRS and CDR2 YFSETQ come from the germline V gene. DNA for the CDR3: TGCGCCAGCAGCCCTGGCGGCCCCTCCTACGAGCAGTACTTC. Protein product: CASSPGGPSYEQYF. The whole variable domain, remainder taken from reference TRBV5-1 and TRBJ2-7, is KAGVTQTPRYLIKTRGQQVTLSCSPISGHRSVSWYQQTPGQGLQFLFEYFSETQRNKGNFPGRFSGRQFSNSRSEMNVSTLELGDSALYLCASSPGGPSYEQYFGPGTRLTVT.

This clonotype is labeled as medium-sized. The chain joins TRBV5-4 to TRBJ2-1, with 11 bases aligning to TRBD2. The CDR3 covers 15 residues. V was clipped by 3 bases and J by 8 bases; unmatched bases: 7. Germline CDR1 and CDR2: SGHNT and YYREEE (reference sequence). In nucleotides, the CDR3 is TGTGCCAGCAGCTGGAATAGCGGGAGGGGCGATGAGCAGTTCTTC. Protein product: CASSWNSGRGDEQFF.

This clonotype has a count of ten or more. The gene calls are TRBV6-1 and TRBJ2-7; 12 nucleotides align to TRBD2. J lost 4 bases, V lost 1 base, and 2 bases had no gene match. The CDR3 is 15 residues long. The germline V gene encodes CDR1 MNHNS and CDR2 SASEGT. CDR3 nucleotides: TGTGCCAGCAGTGAAGAGACTAGCGGGAGTTACGAGCAGTACTTC. Encoded protein: CASSEETSGSYEQYF.

This clonotype was observed a handful of times. The chain couples TRBV7-9 to TRBJ2-7; TRBD1 matches 10 bases. This CDR3 is built from 16 residues. The J segment lost 5 bases and the V segment lost 5 bases, leaving 12 bases of the junction unmatched. Looked up from germline, CDR1 is SEHNR and CDR2 is FQNEAQ (reference sequence). The CDR3 loop reads CASSATGTGAFDEQYF. The CDR3 DNA reads TGTGCCAGCAGCGCTACCGGGACAGGGGCTTTCGACGAGCAGTACTTC.

V and J are TRBV28 and TRBJ2-1; D ambiguous. CDR1 and CDR2 (germline): MDHEN, SYDVKM. The CDR3 is 18 residues long. V lost 2 bases to trimming and J lost 0 bases, with 17 bases between them. DNA for the CDR3: TGTGCCAGCAGTTTAGAGGAACAGCTGCTTAGCTCCTACAATGAGCAGTTCTTC. Its protein is CASSLEEQLLSSYNEQFF.

This clonotype was found a few times. The V and J genes are TRBV20-1 and TRBJ2-5, with TRBD1 matching 8 bases. CDR1 is DFQATT and CDR2 is SNEGSKA in the germline V gene (reference sequence). The CDR3 has 14 residues. Losses at the gene ends were 8 bases for V and 2 bases for J; bases not matched to a gene: 10. CDR3 in amino acids: CSRAGGQGQETQYF. CDR3 bases: TGCAGTAGGGCGGGTGGACAGGGACAAGAGACCCAGTACTTC.

This clonotype has a handful of counts. V is TRBV20-1 and J is TRBJ2-1; D remains ambiguous. The CDR3 runs to 9 residues. V lost 3 bases to trimming and J lost 7 bases, with 1 base between them. The V gene's germline CDR1 is DFQATT and CDR2 SNEGSKA (reference sequence). The CDR3 reads CSASNEQFF. CDR3 in DNA: TGCAGTGCTAGTAATGAGCAGTTCTTC.

This clonotype was detected a few times. The chain links TRBV4-1 to TRBJ1-5; D ambiguous. Germline CDR1 MGHRA, CDR2 YSYEKL. Trimming stripped 0 bases from V and 9 bases from J, with 12 bases between. The CDR3 is made up of 14 amino acids. The CDR3 nucleotides are TGCGCCAGCAGCCAAGATATCTCCCAATGGCCCCAGCATTTT. This translates into CASSQDISQWPQHF.

Ten or more counts support this clonotype. The chain recombines TRBV12-3 or TRBV12-4 with TRBJ2-1, with D tentatively TRBD1 or TRBD2 (5 bases each). V was shortened by 4 bases and J by 9 bases, with 19 bases between the two germline ends. This CDR3 has 15 amino acids. CDR3 region: CASSSGTATSAEQFF. In DNA, the CDR3 is TGTGCCAGCAGTTCCGGGACCGCAACGTCGGCTGAGCAGTTCTTC.

This clonotype was counted between two and nine times. The chain joins TRBV20-1 to TRBJ1-1; D possibly corresponds to TRBD1 (5 bases). Deletions cut 6 bases from V and 0 bases from J, with 11 bases between. This CDR3 is 13 amino acids long. CDR1 DFQATT and CDR2 SNEGSKA come from the germline V gene (reference sequence). DNA of the CDR3: TGCAGTGCCGAGGGGACCGTGAACACTGAAGCTTTCTTT. Translating gives CSAEGTVNTEAFF.

There are many counts of this clonotype. The gene calls are TRBV27 and TRBJ1-1; perhaps TRBD1 as D (6 bases). The CDR3 is 16 amino acids. Germline V CDR1 and CDR2: MNHEY, SMNVEV (reference sequence). V dropped 2 bases and J dropped 4 bases, with 17 bases sitting between them. CDR3 sequence reads: CASSLVRSQGVTEAFF. In nucleotides, the CDR3 is TGTGCCAGCAGTTTAGTAAGATCACAGGGCGTCACTGAAGCTTTCTTT.

The chain employs TRBV6-1 and TRBJ2-5; TRBD2 matches 11 bases. V was pared by 3 bases and J by 2 bases, with 2 bases of the junction left unmatched. The length of the CDR3 is 15 residues. CDR1 is MNHNS and CDR2 is SASEGT in the germline V gene. CDR3 bases: TGTGCCAGCAGTGACTTAGCGGGAGGGCAAGAGACCCAGTACTTC. Translation gives CASSDLAGGQETQYF.

This clonotype has ten or more counts. The CDR3: CASSQSGQSADTQYF. As DNA, the CDR3 is TGTGCCAGCAGCCAATCGGGGCAGTCCGCAGATACGCAGTATTTT. This chain uses TRBV16 with TRBJ2-3, with a weak D call TRBD1 (5 bases). CDR3 size: 15 residues. The germline V gene has CDR1 KGHSY and CDR2 FQNENV. Between the trimmed V and J ends, which lost 0 bases and 4 bases, there was a span of 11 bases.

At least ten counts were recorded for this clonotype. CDR3 nucleotides: TGTGCCAGCAGCTGGACTAGCGGGGGGTCGGATACGCAGTATTTT. Encoded protein: CASSWTSGGSDTQYF. The chain employs TRBV5-5 and TRBJ2-3; 14 bases agree with TRBD2. This CDR3 region has 15 residues. CDR1 is SGHKS, CDR2 YYEKEE, per germline (reference sequence). With V trimmed by 3 bases and J by 6 bases, 3 bases remained unmatched.

This clonotype has a handful of counts. The rearrangement uses TRBV5-4 and TRBJ2-5; D call uncertain. Germline CDR1 SGHNT, CDR2 YYREEE (reference sequence). CDR3 length equals 14 residues. V dropped 3 bases and J dropped 5 bases, with 14 bases sitting between them. CDR3 in amino acids: CASSSETARETQYF. CDR3 coding DNA: TGTGCCAGCAGCTCCGAAACAGCCAGGGAGACCCAGTACTTC.

This clonotype occurred a few times. The V gene is TRBV11-2, the J gene TRBJ1-2, with TRBD1 as a possible D gene (6 bases). The germline V gene has CDR1 SGHAT and CDR2 FQNNGV. The CDR3 runs to 15 residues. Trimming left V 3 bases short and J 6 bases short, with 17 bases between. CDR3 in amino acids: CASSFVSSGVHGYTF. DNA for the CDR3: TGTGCCAGCAGCTTCGTTAGTTCAGGGGTCCATGGCTACACCTTC. The whole variable domain, filled in from reference TRBV11-2 and TRBJ1-2, reads EAGVAQSPRYKIIEKRQSVAFWCNPISGHATLYWYQQILGQGPKLLIQFQNNGVVDDSQLPKDRFSAERLKGVDSTLKIQPAKLEDSAVYLCASSFVSSGVHGYTFGSGTRLTVV.

This clonotype came up a few times. The chain couples TRBV11-2 to TRBJ2-1, with TRBD2 matching 13 bases. The CDR3 totals 18 residues. Germline V lookup: CDR1 SGHAT, CDR2 FQNNGV. After removal of 5 bases from V and 0 bases from J, the junction contained 7 bases not matched to a gene. The CDR3 spells CASSPGLAGTRSYNEQFF. In nucleotides, the CDR3 is TGTGCCAGCAGCCCGGGACTAGCGGGAACCCGCTCCTACAATGAGCAGTTCTTC. The whole variable domain, filled in from reference TRBV11-2 and TRBJ2-1, reads EAGVAQSPRYKIIEKRQSVAFWCNPISGHATLYWYQQILGQGPKLLIQFQNNGVVDDSQLPKDRFSAERLKGVDSTLKIQPAKLEDSAVYLCASSPGLAGTRSYNEQFFGPGTRLTVL.